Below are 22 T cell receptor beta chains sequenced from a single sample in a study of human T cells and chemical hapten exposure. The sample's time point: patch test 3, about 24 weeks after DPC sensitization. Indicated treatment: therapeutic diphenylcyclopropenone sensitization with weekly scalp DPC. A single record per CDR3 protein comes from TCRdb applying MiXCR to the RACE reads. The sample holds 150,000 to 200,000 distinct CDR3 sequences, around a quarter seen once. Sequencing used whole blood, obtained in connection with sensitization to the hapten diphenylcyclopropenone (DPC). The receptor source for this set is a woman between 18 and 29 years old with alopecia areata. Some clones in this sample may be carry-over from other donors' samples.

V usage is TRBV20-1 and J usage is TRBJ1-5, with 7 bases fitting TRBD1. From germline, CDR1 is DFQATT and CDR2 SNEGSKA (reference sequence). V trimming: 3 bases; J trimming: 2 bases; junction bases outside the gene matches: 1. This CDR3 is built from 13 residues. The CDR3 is CSARGTGNQPQHF. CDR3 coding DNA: TGCAGTGCTAGGGGGACAGGCAATCAGCCCCAGCATTTT.

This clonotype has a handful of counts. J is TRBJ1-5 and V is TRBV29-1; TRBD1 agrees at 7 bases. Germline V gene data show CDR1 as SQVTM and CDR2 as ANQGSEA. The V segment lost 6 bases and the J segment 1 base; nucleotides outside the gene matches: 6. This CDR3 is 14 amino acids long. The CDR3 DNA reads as TGCAGCGTACGACAGGGAACCAGCAATCAGCCCCAGCATTTT. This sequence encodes CSVRQGTSNQPQHF.

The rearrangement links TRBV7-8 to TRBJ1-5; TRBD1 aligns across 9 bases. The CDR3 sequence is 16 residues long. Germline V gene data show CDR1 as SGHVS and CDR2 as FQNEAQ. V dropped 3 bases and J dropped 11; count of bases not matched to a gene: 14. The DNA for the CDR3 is TGTGCCAGCAGCTTTCGGGACAGGGAAAGGAACCGGGCCCAGCATTTT. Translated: CASSFRDRERNRAQHF.

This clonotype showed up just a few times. CDR3 DNA: TGTGCCAGCAGCTTAGCAAGGGTGGTGGGGTATGGCTACACCTTC. Residues: CASSLARVVGYGYTF. The chain is built from TRBV7-2 and TRBJ1-2; D is unclear. Trimming left V 0 bases short and J 5 bases short, with 13 bases between. Germline V lookup: CDR1 SGHTA, CDR2 FQGNSA. The CDR3 is made up of 15 amino acids.

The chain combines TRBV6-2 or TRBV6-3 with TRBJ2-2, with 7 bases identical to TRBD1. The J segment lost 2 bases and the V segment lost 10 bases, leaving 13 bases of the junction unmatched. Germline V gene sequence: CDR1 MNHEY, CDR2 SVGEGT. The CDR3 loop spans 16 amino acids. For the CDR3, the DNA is TGTGCCAACACCGAAGGACAGGACCCTAACACCGGGGAGCTGTTTTTT. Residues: CANTEGQDPNTGELFF.

The CDR3 loop reads CASSLFQGLNEKLFF. CDR3 DNA: TGTGCCAGCAGCCTATTCCAAGGTCTTAATGAAAAACTGTTTTTT. The J gene is TRBJ1-4, the V gene TRBV9; D is ambiguous. The CDR3 runs to 15 residues. Trimming shortened V by 4 bases and J by 4 bases, and 14 bases separated the two germline ends. Germline CDR1 reads SGDLS; CDR2 reads YYNGEE.

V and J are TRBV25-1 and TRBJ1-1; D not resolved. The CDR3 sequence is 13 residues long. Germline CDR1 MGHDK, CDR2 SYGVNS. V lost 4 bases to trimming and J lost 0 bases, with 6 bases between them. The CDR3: CASSGSLNTEAFF. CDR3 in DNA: TGTGCCAGCAGTGGCAGTTTGAACACTGAAGCTTTCTTT.

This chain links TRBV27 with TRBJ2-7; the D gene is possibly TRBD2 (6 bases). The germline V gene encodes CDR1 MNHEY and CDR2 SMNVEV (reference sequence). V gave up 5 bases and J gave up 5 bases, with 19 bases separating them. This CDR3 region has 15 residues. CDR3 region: CASSTGADYRNEQYF. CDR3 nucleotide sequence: TGTGCCAGCAGTACTGGTGCGGACTACCGGAACGAGCAGTACTTC.

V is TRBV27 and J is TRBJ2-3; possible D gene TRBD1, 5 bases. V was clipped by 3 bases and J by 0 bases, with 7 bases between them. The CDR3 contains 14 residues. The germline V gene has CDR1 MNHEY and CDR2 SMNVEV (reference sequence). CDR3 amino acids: CASSFRQSTDTQYF. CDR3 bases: TGTGCCAGCAGTTTCCGACAGAGCACAGATACGCAGTATTTT.

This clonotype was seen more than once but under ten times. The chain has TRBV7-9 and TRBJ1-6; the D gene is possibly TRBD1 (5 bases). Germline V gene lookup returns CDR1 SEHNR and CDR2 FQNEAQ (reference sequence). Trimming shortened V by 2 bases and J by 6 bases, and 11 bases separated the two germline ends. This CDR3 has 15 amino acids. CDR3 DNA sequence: TGTGCCAGCAGCTTAACCGCAGACAGTAATTCACCCCTCCACTTT. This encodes CASSLTADSNSPLHF.

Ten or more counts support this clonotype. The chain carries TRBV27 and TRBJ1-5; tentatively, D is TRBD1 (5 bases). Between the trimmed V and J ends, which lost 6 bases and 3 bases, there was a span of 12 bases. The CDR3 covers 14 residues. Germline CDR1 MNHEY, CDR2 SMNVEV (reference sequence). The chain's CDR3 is CASSSRQINQPQHF. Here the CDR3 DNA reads TGTGCCAGCAGCTCAAGACAGATCAATCAGCCCCAGCATTTT.

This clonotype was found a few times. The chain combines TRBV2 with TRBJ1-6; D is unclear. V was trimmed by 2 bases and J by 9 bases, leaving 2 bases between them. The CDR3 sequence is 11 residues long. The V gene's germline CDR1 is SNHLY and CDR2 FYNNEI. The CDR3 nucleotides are TGTGCCAGCAGTGAAACTTCACCCCTCCACTTT. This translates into CASSETSPLHF.

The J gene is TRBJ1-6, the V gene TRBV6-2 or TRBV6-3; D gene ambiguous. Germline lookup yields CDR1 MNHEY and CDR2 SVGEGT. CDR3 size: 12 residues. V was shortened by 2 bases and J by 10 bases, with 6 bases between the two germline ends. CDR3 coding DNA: TGTGCCAGCAGTTACGATAGATCACCCCTCCACTTT. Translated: CASSYDRSPLHF.

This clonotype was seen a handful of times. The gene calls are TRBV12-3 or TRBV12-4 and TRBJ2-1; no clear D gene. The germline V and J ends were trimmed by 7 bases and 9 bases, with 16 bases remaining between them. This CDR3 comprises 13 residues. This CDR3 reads CASKGVPLSEQFF. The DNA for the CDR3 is TGTGCCAGCAAAGGTGTTCCACTCTCTGAGCAGTTCTTC.

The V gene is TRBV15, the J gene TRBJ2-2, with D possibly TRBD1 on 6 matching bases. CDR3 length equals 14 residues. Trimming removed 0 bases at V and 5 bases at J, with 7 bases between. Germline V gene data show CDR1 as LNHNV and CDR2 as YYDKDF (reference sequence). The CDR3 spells CATSREGATGELFF. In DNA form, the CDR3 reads TGTGCCACCAGCAGAGAGGGGGCTACCGGGGAGCTGTTTTTT.

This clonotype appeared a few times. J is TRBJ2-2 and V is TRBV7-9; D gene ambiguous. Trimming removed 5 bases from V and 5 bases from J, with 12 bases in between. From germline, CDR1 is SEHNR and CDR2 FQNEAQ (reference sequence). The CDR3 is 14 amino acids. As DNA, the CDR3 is TGTGCCAGCAGCCCGGACCCCCCGACCGGGGAGCTGTTTTTT. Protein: CASSPDPPTGELFF.

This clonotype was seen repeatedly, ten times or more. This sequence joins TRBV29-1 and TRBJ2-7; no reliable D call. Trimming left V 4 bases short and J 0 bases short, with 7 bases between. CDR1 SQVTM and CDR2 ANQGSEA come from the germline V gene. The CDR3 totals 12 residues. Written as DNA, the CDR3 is TGCAGCGTTGGTGACAACTCCTACGAGCAGTACTTC. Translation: CSVGDNSYEQYF.

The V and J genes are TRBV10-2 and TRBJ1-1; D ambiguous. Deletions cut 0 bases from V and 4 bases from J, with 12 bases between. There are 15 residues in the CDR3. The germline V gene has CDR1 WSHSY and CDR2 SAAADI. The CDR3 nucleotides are TGCGCCAGCAGTGAGTCCCGGGTCCGAGGCACTGAAGCTTTCTTT. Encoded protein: CASSESRVRGTEAFF.

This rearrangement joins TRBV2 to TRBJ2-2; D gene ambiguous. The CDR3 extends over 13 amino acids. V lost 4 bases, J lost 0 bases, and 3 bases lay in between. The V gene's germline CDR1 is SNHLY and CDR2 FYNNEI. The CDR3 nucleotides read TGTGCCAGCAGTGCTACGAACACCGGGGAGCTGTTTTTT. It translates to CASSATNTGELFF.

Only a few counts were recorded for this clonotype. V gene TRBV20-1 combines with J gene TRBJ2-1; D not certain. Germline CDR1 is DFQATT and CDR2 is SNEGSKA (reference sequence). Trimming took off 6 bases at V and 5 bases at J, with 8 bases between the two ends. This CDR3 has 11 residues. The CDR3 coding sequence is TGCAGTGCCGTCCGTAACAATGAGCAGTTCTTC. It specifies CSAVRNNEQFF.

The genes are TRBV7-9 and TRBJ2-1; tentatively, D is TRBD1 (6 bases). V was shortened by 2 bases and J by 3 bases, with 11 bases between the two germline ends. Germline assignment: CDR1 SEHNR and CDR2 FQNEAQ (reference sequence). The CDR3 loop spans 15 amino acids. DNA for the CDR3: TGTGCCAGCAGCTTATCCCAGGGGTTCTACAATGAGCAGTTCTTC. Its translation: CASSLSQGFYNEQFF.

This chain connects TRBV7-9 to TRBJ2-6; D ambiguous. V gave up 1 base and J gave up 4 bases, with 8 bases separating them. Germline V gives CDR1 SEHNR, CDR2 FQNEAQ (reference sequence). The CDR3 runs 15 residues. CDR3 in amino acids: CASSLVPRGANVLTF. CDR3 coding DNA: TGTGCCAGCAGCTTAGTTCCGAGGGGGGCCAACGTCCTGACTTTC.